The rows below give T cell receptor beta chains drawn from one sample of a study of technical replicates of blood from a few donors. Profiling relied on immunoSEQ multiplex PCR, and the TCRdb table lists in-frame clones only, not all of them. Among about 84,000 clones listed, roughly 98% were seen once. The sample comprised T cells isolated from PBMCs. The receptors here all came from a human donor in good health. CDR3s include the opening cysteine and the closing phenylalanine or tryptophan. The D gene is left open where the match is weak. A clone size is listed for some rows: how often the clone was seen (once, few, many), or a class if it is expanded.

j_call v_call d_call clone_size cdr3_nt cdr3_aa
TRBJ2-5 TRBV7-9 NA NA TGTGCCAGCACCCTGGAAGGCGGGGAGACCCAGTACTTC CASTLEGGETQYF
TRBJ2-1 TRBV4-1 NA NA TGCGCCAGCAGCCCGCTTGGACGGGAGAGCTCCTACAATGAGCAGTTCTTC CASSPLGRESSYNEQFF
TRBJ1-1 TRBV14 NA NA TGTGCCAGCAGCCAAGGTGGCTTTGGGCTGAACACTGAAGCTTTCTTT CASSQGGFGLNTEAFF
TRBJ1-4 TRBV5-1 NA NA TGCGCCAGCAGTTCGGGCGGGGGAAATAATGAAAAACTGTTTTTT CASSSGGGNNEKLFF
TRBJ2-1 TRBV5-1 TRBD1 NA TGCGCCAGCAGCTCAGGGACAGGGGGCGGATCTTACAATGAGCAGTTCTTC CASSSGTGGGSYNEQFF
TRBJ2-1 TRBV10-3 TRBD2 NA TGTGCCATCAGGGGGACTAGCTCCCACAATGAGCAGTTCTTC CAIRGTSSHNEQFF
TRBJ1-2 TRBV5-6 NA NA TGTGCCAGCTTTCCGGGGTCGCGCCACTATGGCTACACCTTC CASFPGSRHYGYTF
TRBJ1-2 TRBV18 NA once TGTGCCAGCTCACGGACTGAGAACTATGGCTACACCTTC CASSRTENYGYTF
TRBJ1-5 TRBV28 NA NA TGTGCCAGCAGTACCGAGGGGCAGGGGTTTCAGCCCCAGCATTTT CASSTEGQGFQPQHF
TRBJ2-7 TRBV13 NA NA TGTGCCACTTCCGGCGGCGGGGCATACGAGCAGTACTTC CATSGGGAYEQYF
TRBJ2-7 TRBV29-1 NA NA TGCAGCACCCGAGGTGGGGGCCCCGACACCAGCTCCTACGAGCAGTACTTC CSTRGGGPDTSSYEQYF
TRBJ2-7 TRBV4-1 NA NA TGCGCCAGCAGCCAAGTTGCGACAGCCACTACCTACGAGCAGTACTTC CASSQVATATTYEQYF
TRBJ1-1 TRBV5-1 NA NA TGCGCCAGCAGCGCATCAAGATCCACATATGAAGCTTTCTTT CASSASRSTYEAFF
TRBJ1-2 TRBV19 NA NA TGTGCCAGTAGTAACAGGAACTATGGCTACACCTTC CASSNRNYGYTF
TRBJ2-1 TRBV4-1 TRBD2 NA TGCGCCAGCAGCCATGGCAGCGGGGATGCCTACAATGAGCAGTTCTTC CASSHGSGDAYNEQFF
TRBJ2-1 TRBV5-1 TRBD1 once TGCGCCAGCAGGCCGCCGGGACAGGGCCTATTGTGGCAGTTCTTC CASRPPGQGLLWQFF
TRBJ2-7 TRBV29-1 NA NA TGCAGCGTTGAAGCACCCGACATCCGGGGCGAGCAGTACTTC CSVEAPDIRGEQYF
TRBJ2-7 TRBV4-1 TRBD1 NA TGCGCCAGCAGTCTGGGACTCGGGACAGGGGAGTACGAGCAGTACTTC CASSLGLGTGEYEQYF
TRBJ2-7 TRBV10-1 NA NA TGCGCCACCCCTAACCCCGGGAGCTACGAGCAGTACTTC CATPNPGSYEQYF
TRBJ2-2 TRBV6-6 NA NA TGTGCCAGCAGTGGAACAGGGATTCCCGGGGAGCTGTTTTTT CASSGTGIPGELFF
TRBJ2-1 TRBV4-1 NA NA TGCGCCAGCAGCCAAGATTCGGTCAATGAGCAGTTCTTC CASSQDSVNEQFF
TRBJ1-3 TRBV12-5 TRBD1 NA TGTGCTAGTGGTTTGTTGACAGGGGGCTACGGAAACACCATATATTTT CASGLLTGGYGNTIYF
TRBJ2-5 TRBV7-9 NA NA TGTGCCAGCAGCTTAGTGAGTGAGACCCAGTACTTC CASSLVSETQYF
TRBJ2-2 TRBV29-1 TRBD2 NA TGCAGCGTTGAATCCTCGCGGGGGGTTATCGGGGAGCTGTTTTTT CSVESSRGVIGELFF
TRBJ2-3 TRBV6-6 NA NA TGTGCCAGCAGTTACCCGACCGGGGGTAACACAGATACGCAGTATTTT CASSYPTGGNTDTQYF
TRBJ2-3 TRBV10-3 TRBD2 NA TGTGCCATGAGGACTAGCGGCACAGATACGCAGTATTTT CAMRTSGTDTQYF
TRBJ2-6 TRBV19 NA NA TGTGCCAGCCGGTCGACACTCTCCTCTGGGGCCAACGTCCTGACTTTC CASRSTLSSGANVLTF
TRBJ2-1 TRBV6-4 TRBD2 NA TGTGCCAGCAGCACCGGGAGGGCCAAGTACAATGAGCAGTTCTTC CASSTGRAKYNEQFF
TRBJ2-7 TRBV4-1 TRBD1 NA TGCGCCAGCAGCGGAAGGACAGGTGCGACCTACGAGCAGTACTTC CASSGRTGATYEQYF
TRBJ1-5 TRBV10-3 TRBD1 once TGTGCCATCAGTGAGTCATCGGGACAGGGAGGGTCATATAGCAATCAGCCCCAGCATTTT CAISESSGQGGSYSNQPQHF
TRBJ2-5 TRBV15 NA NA TGTGCCACCAGCAGAGAGAGGGCGCCTCAAGAGACCCAGTACTTC CATSRERAPQETQYF
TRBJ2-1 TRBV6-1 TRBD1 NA TGTGCCAGCAGCGACAGGACAGGGGTTTGGAATGAGCAGTTCTTC CASSDRTGVWNEQFF
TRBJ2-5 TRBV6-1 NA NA TGTGACCACACGGGAAAGAAATGGTACCAAGAGACCCAGTACTTC CDHTGKKWYQETQYF
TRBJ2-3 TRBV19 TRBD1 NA TGTGCCAGTAGTCCCCAAGGGACAGAACCCACAGATACGCAGTATTTT CASSPQGTEPTDTQYF
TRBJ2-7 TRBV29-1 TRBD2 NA TGCAGCGTGGACCGGGGGGGCTACGAGCAGTACTTC CSVDRGGYEQYF
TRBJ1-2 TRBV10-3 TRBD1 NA TGTGCCATCAGTCCCCGACAGGGGGGCTATGGCTACACCTTC CAISPRQGGYGYTF
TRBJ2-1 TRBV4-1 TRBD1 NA TGCGCCAGCAGCCAAGCCCACCGGACAGGTCGACTCTACAATGAGCAGTTCTTC CASSQAHRTGRLYNEQFF
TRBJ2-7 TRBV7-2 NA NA TGTGCCAGCAGCAACCCTATCAGGGGCTACGAGCAGTACTTC CASSNPIRGYEQYF
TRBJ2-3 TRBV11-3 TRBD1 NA TGTGCCAGCACCCCGGGACAGGGGTCAGATACGCAGTATTTT CASTPGQGSDTQYF
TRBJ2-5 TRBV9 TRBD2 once TGTGCCAGCAGCGGGACCAGACTGGGGACTAGCGTTCAAGAGACCCAGTACTTC CASSGTRLGTSVQETQYF
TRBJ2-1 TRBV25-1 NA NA TGTGCCAGCAGTTCAGGCAATGAGCAGTTCTTC CASSSGNEQFF